This TCR beta chain was obtained from a study of regulatory T cells in long-lasting Graves disease. V shed 3 bases and J shed 1 base, with 12 bases lying between them. Germline V gene sequence: CDR1 MNHEY, CDR2 SVGAGI. The CDR3 sequence is 15 residues long. There are a few counts of this clonotype. Its specificity is not known. Combining iRepertoire HTBI primers with Arm-PCR of CDR3 regions, the authors built TCR beta libraries. Each CDR3 protein is one row after TCRdb ran MiXCR on the multiplex PCR reads. The data contain 700,000 or so distinct CDR3 sequences, about 30% of them singletons. Indicated time point: persistent/refractory GD, antithyroid drugs over 5 years with positive TRAb. From PBMCs, RNA was extracted and then used to make the TCR library. EDTA tubes held approximately 9 milliliters of peripheral blood from each patient. Study observations and caveats: Lower TCR diversity was seen in persistent Graves' patients than in newly diagnosed ones.

This clonotype was obtained from a female donor with Graves disease. The specimen comprised peripheral blood mononuclear cells (PBMCs), sampled when the disease was refractory, from a patient treated with antithyroid drugs. The rearrangement uses TRBV6-5 and TRBJ1-1; perhaps TRBD1 as D (5 bases). As DNA, the CDR3 is TGTGCCAGCAGTTATCGTAAGACAGCGAACACTGAAGCTTTCTTT. The encoded protein is CASSYRKTANTEAFF.